A selection of T cell receptor beta chains follows, all from one sample in a study of blood T cell repertoires in COVID-19. TCRdb keeps only in-frame clones here, not all; method: immunoSEQ multiplex PCR. The top ten clones hold about 7% of a sample with more than 200,000 clones, roughly 91% of them seen once. Sequencing used PBMCs or T cells enriched from blood (not recorded which). The receptors stem from a man aged 30 to 45 in a cohort exposed to, infected with or recovered from COVID-19 (not recorded which). CDR3s include the opening cysteine and the closing phenylalanine or tryptophan. The D gene is left open where the match is weak. Only some rows state a clone size, as once, few, many or a class for expanded clones.

few,TRBD1,TRBJ2-5,TRBV7-3,TGTGCCAGCAGCTGGACAGGGGCCGTCTGGGAGACCCAGTACTTC,CASSWTGAVWETQYF
NA,NA,TRBJ2-2,TRBV11-2,TGTGCCAGCAGCTTAGTAAGGACTCATACGAACACCGGGGAGCTGTTTTTT,CASSLVRTHTNTGELFF
NA,TRBD1,TRBJ2-1,TRBV29-1,TGCAGCGGTGACCGATGGACAGGGCGACATTTCTCCTACAATGAGCAGTTCTTC,CSGDRWTGRHFSYNEQFF
once,NA,TRBJ2-1,TRBV7-3,TGTGCCAGCAGCTTAATGGCTTACAATGAGCAGTTCTTC,CASSLMAYNEQFF
NA,NA,TRBJ2-7,TRBV27,TGTGCCAGCAGTTTGACGGTTACCCGACGGGACGAGCAGTACTTC,CASSLTVTRRDEQYF
NA,NA,TRBJ2-1,TRBV7-9,TGTGCCAGCAGCTTAGAACGGGATAGCTCCTACAATGAGCAGTTCTTC,CASSLERDSSYNEQFF
once,NA,TRBJ1-6,TRBV19,TGTGCCAGTAGCCTTGGTCCGGGTGATTCACCCCTCCACTTT,CASSLGPGDSPLHF
NA,NA,TRBJ2-5,TRBV29-1,TGCAGCGCGGGCGCCGGGAAGGAGACCCAGTACTTC,CSAGAGKETQYF
NA,NA,TRBJ2-1,TRBV28,TGTGCCAGCCAGGGGGGAGAGAATGAGCAGTTCTTC,CASQGGENEQFF
NA,NA,TRBJ1-2,TRBV19,TGTGCCAGTAGAGGACGGGATTCTAACTATGGCTACACCTTC,CASRGRDSNYGYTF
NA,TRBD2,TRBJ2-7,TRBV5-6,TGTGCCAGCAGCTTGCTAGCGGGTACCTACGAGCAGTACTTC,CASSLLAGTYEQYF
NA,NA,TRBJ2-2,TRBV7-6,TGTGCCAGCAGCTTAGGCGCCAGGGACACCGGGGAGCTGTTTTTT,CASSLGARDTGELFF
NA,TRBD1,TRBJ1-2,TRBV11-2,TGTGCCAGCAGCGTAGAACAGGGGTATGGCTACACCTTC,CASSVEQGYGYTF
NA,TRBD1,TRBJ1-5,TRBV5-8,TGTGCCAGCAGCGTGGGACAGACTAGCAATCAGCCCCAGCATTTT,CASSVGQTSNQPQHF
NA,NA,TRBJ1-4,TRBV7-9,TGTGCCAGCAGCTCCGTATTAAATGAAAAACTGTTTTTT,CASSSVLNEKLFF
NA,TRBD2,TRBJ2-7,TRBV28,TGTGCCAGCAGTTTAAGACTAGCGGGAGATGGACGGGTTGGCTACGAGCAGTACTTC,CASSLRLAGDGRVGYEQYF
NA,NA,TRBJ2-1,TRBV12-3/TRBV12-4,TGTGCCAGCAGTTTACAACAGCACAATGAGCAGTTCTTC,CASSLQQHNEQFF
NA,TRBD2,TRBJ2-2,TRBV4-1,TGCGCCAGCAGCCTAAGACTAGCGGGCGCGAACACCGGGGAGCTGTTTTTT,CASSLRLAGANTGELFF
NA,TRBD1,TRBJ2-1,TRBV19,TGTGCCAGTAGTATCGGACAGGGGGCCTTAGATGAGCAGTTCTTC,CASSIGQGALDEQFF
NA,NA,TRBJ2-1,TRBV3-1/TRBV3-2,TGTGCCAGCAGCCAAGATCTTGAGGGCAATGAGCAGTTCTTC,CASSQDLEGNEQFF
NA,TRBD2,TRBJ2-1,TRBV29-1,TGCAGCGTTGAAGACCCTCTAGGGGGGGTGACTAGCGGGATGATATACAATGAGCAGTTCTTC,CSVEDPLGGVTSGMIYNEQFF
NA,TRBD1,TRBJ2-7,TRBV5-1,TGCGCCAGCAGCCATGGGACAGGGTCCTACGAGCAGTACTTC,CASSHGTGSYEQYF
NA,TRBD1,TRBJ2-1,TRBV3-1/TRBV3-2,TGTGCCAGCAGCCCCGAACTTGACAGGGGCTCCTACAATGAGCAGTTCTTC,CASSPELDRGSYNEQFF